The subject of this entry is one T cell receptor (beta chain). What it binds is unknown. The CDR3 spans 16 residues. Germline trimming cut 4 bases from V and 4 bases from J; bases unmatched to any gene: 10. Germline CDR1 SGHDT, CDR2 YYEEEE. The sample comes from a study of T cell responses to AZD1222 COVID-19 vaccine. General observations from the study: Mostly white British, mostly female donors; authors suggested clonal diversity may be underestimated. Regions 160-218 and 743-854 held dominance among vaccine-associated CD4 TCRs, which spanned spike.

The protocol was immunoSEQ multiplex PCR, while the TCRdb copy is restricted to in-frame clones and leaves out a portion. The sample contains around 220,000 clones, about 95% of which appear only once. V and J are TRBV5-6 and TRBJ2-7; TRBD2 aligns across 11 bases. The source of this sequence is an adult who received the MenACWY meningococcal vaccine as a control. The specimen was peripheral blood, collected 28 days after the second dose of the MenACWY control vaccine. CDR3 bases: TGTGCCAGCAGCCACCCACCGGGACTAGCGGTTTACGAGCAGTACTTC. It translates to CASSHPPGLAVYEQYF.